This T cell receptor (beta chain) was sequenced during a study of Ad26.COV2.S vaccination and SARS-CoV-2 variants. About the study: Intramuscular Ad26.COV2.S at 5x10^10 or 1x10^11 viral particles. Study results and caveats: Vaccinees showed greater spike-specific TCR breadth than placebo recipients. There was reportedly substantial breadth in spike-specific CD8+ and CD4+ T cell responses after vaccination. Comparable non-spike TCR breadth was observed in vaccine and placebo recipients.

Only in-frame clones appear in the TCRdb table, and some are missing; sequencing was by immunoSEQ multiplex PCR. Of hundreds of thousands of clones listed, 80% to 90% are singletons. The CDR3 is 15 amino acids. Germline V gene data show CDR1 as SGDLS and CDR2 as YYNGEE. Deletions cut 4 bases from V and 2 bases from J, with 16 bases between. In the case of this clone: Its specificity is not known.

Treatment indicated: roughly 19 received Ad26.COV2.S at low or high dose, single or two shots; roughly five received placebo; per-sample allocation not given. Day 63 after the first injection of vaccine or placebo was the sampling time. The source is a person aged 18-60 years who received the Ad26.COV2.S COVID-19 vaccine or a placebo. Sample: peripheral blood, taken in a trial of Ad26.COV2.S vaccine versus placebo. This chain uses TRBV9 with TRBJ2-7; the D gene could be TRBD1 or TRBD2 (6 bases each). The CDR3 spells CASSPPWGDTYEQYF. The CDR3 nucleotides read TGTGCCAGCAGCCCCCCGTGGGGGGACACCTACGAGCAGTACTTC.